Following are 23 T cell receptor beta chains from one sample sequenced in a study of regulatory T cells in long-lasting Graves disease. TCR beta libraries were built with iRepertoire HTBI primers and Arm-PCR of CDR3 regions. TCRdb passed the multiplex PCR reads through MiXCR, listing each CDR3 protein once. The table shows almost 350,000 distinct CDR3 sequences, with less than 20% occurring only once. Time point reported: persistent/refractory GD, antithyroid drugs over 5 years with positive TRAb. The TCR library was made from RNA that had been extracted from PBMCs in TRIzol. This specimen was peripheral blood mononuclear cells (PBMCs), taken when the disease was refractory, from a patient treated with antithyroid drugs. The receptors were gathered from a female donor with Graves disease.

This clonotype was recorded at least ten times. The chain employs TRBV2 and TRBJ2-7; TRBD1 matches 7 bases. Per germline, CDR1 SNHLY and CDR2 FYNNEI. The CDR3 is made up of 15 amino acids. For the CDR3, the DNA is TGTGTCCTCAGAGCTGACAGGGACCTCGGGGACGAGCAGTACTTC. Its protein is CVLRADRDLGDEQYF.

Ten or more counts support this clonotype. The genes are TRBV18 and TRBJ1-1; 7 nucleotides align to TRBD1. The CDR3 contains 13 residues. CDR1 KGHSH and CDR2 LQKENI come from the germline V gene. Trimming removed 5 bases from V and 5 bases from J; junction bases left unmatched: 5. This CDR3 is CASSSTGRTEAFF. The CDR3 DNA follows: TGTGCCAGCTCATCGACAGGGAGGACTGAAGCTTTCTTT.

This clonotype appeared many times. This chain joins TRBV28 and TRBJ2-7; D gene unclear. Germline CDR1 reads MDHEN; CDR2 reads SYDVKM. Trimming cost V 1 base and J 1 base, with 8 bases left between them. The CDR3 covers 14 residues. The CDR3 is CASSLFHLSYEQYF. The CDR3 DNA reads as TGTGCCAGCAGTTTATTTCATCTGTCCTACGAGCAGTACTTC.

J is TRBJ1-4 and V is TRBV7-9; a possible D gene is TRBD1 (6 bases). Germline V CDR1 and CDR2: SEHNR, FQNEAQ (reference sequence). The CDR3 is 19 amino acids. The ends were cut back, 5 bases at V and 2 bases at J, with 24 bases in the middle. This chain's CDR3 is CASSLRGRGSVRTNEKLFF. The CDR3 coding sequence is TGTGCCAGCAGCCTAAGGGGCAGGGGAAGTGTGCGGACTAATGAAAAACTGTTTTTT.

The chain couples TRBV7-9 to TRBJ1-1; D is undetermined. V was clipped by 4 bases and J by 1 base, with 16 bases between them. CDR1 and CDR2 (germline): SEHNR, FQNEAQ (reference sequence). The CDR3 consists of 16 residues. As DNA, the CDR3 is TGTGCCAGCAGCTCCCCGGCAGGCAGCAAGAACACTGAAGCTTTCTTT. Amino acids: CASSSPAGSKNTEAFF.

In its sample, this clonotype was seen once. This chain links TRBV14 with TRBJ1-4; 7 positions match TRBD1. Germline V lookup: CDR1 SGHDN, CDR2 FVKESK. This CDR3 region has 14 residues. The junction had 6 bases not matched to a gene; V was cut back by 4 bases and J by 7 bases. CDR3 protein: CASSRYRGGEKLFF. The CDR3 bases are TGTGCCAGCAGCCGATACAGGGGAGGTGAAAAACTGTTTTTT.

This chain uses TRBV4-1 with TRBJ2-7; tentatively, D is TRBD1 (5 bases). This CDR3 region has 15 residues. Trimming cost V 0 bases and J 3 bases, with 12 bases left between them. CDR1 and CDR2 from the germline V gene are MGHRA and YSYEKL. The CDR3 DNA reads TGCGCCAGCAGCCAAGAGGTCAGGGAATACTACGAGCAGTACTTC. Translating gives CASSQEVREYYEQYF.

This clonotype has at least ten counts. The V call is TRBV6-1, the J call TRBJ1-4; possibly TRBD1 for D (5 bases). V was trimmed by 5 bases and J by 0 bases, leaving 13 bases between them. The CDR3 is made up of 16 amino acids. Germline-derived CDR1 and CDR2 are MNHNS and SASEGT. The CDR3 loop is CASSRRQTATNEKLFF. DNA for the CDR3: TGTGCCAGCAGTCGCCGACAGACAGCAACTAATGAAAAACTGTTTTTT.

This clonotype was picked up a small number of times. The chain carries TRBV30 and TRBJ2-3; perhaps TRBD1 as D (6 bases). Trimming left V 5 bases short and J 0 bases short, with 12 bases between. This CDR3 comprises 14 residues. The V gene's germline CDR1 is GTSNPN and CDR2 SVGIG (reference sequence). As DNA, the CDR3 is TGTGCCTGGTCTTCAGGGGCTAGCACAGATACGCAGTATTTT. This codes for CAWSSGASTDTQYF.

The V and J genes are TRBV5-1 and TRBJ1-2, with TRBD1 identical over 9 bases. Unmatched junction bases numbered 10, after V lost 3 bases and J lost 4 bases. The CDR3 runs 16 residues. Per the germline V gene, CDR1 is SGHRS and CDR2 is YFSETQ. The CDR3 spells CASSWGQGATGYGYTF. In DNA form, the CDR3 reads TGCGCCAGCAGCTGGGGACAGGGCGCAACCGGCTATGGCTACACCTTC.

This clonotype showed up many times. The rearrangement links TRBV30 to TRBJ2-4; no definite D call. V was cut by 0 bases and J by 0 bases, with 6 bases left in between. CDR3 length equals 14 residues. Germline values: CDR1 GTSNPN, CDR2 SVGIG (reference sequence). CDR3 sequence (DNA): TGTGCCTGGAGTGTTGGCCTAGCCAAAAACATTCAGTACTTC. It translates to CAWSVGLAKNIQYF.

Only a few counts were recorded for this clonotype. The chain combines TRBV19 with TRBJ1-5; possibly TRBD1 for D (6 bases). Looked up from germline, CDR1 is LNHDA and CDR2 is SQIVND (reference sequence). The V gene lost 5 bases and the J gene lost 0 bases, with 14 bases spanning the gap. This CDR3 comprises 16 residues. The chain's CDR3 is CASSGFRGPSNQPQHF. CDR3 DNA sequence: TGTGCCAGTAGTGGATTCAGGGGCCCTAGCAATCAGCCCCAGCATTTT.

Remarks on this clonotype: This is likely a read error, given that the CDR3 carries no conserved phenylalanine or tryptophan at its end. The V gene is TRBV10-2, the J gene TRBJ2-7, with 8 nucleotides matching TRBD2. Per germline, CDR1 WSHSY and CDR2 SAAADI. V was clipped by 2 bases and J by 6 bases; unmatched bases: 6. This CDR3 contains 14 residues. The CDR3 nucleotides read TGCGCCAGCAGTGAGATGAGACTAGCGAGCGAGCAGTACCTC. Residues: CASSEMRLASEQYL.

This clonotype appeared many times. The chain is built from TRBV15 and TRBJ1-5, with 8 nucleotides matching TRBD1. CDR3 length: 16 amino acids. V shed 3 bases and J 3 bases; nucleotides not matched to a gene: 7. Germline assignment: CDR1 LNHNV and CDR2 YYDKDF (reference sequence). CDR3 residues: CATSRRTGRTNQPQHF. The CDR3 nucleotides are TGTGCCACCAGCAGGCGGACAGGGCGTACCAATCAGCCCCAGCATTTT.

This clonotype was picked up a small number of times. The chain uses TRBV15 and TRBJ1-1; 7 positions match TRBD1. There are 15 residues in the CDR3. Germline CDR1 is LNHNV and CDR2 is YYDKDF (reference sequence). The V gene end was trimmed by 4 bases and the J gene end by 3 bases; junction bases not matched to a gene: 8. The chain's CDR3 is CATSTFRGGDTEAFF. CDR3 DNA sequence: TGTGCCACCAGCACCTTCAGGGGGGGGGACACTGAAGCTTTCTTT.

There are many counts of this clonotype. The V and J genes are TRBV2 and TRBJ2-5; either TRBD1 or TRBD2 may fit D (5 bases each). This CDR3 contains 13 residues. Germline CDR1 SNHLY, CDR2 FYNNEI. Trimming pared 6 bases from V and 1 base from J, leaving 9 bases between. CDR3 nucleotides: TGTGCCAGCAGGGGGGAAACCCAAGAGACCCAGTACTTC. Translated, it gives CASRGETQETQYF.

This clonotype was counted many times. The chain recombines TRBV12-3 or TRBV12-4 with TRBJ1-2; TRBD1 is a possible D gene (6 bases). V gave up 2 bases and J gave up 6 bases, with 10 bases separating them. CDR3 size: 13 residues. DNA for the CDR3: TGTGCCAGCAGTTTAAGACAGGTGGATGGCTACACCTTC. Translated: CASSLRQVDGYTF.

This clonotype was found many times. V is TRBV7-9 and J is TRBJ1-2, with D possibly TRBD1 on 5 matching bases. Trimming pared 1 base from V and 7 bases from J, leaving 19 bases between. There are 16 residues in the CDR3. Germline V gives CDR1 SEHNR, CDR2 FQNEAQ (reference sequence). This CDR3 reads CASSLVWGRDVSGYTF. CDR3 in DNA: TGTGCCAGCAGCTTAGTGTGGGGCAGGGACGTCTCTGGCTACACCTTC.

This clonotype was found once. The V and J genes are TRBV6-5 and TRBJ2-3, with 7 bases identical to TRBD2. The CDR3 is 21 residues long. The J segment lost 2 bases and the V segment lost 4 bases, leaving 24 bases of the junction unmatched. The germline CDR1 and CDR2 sequences are MNHEY and SVGAGI. The CDR3 DNA is TGTGCCAGCAGTTCGGGACTAAGGGTGAATTCCGGTGGTTATGCCACAGATACGCAGTATTTT. Its protein product is CASSSGLRVNSGGYATDTQYF.

The chain employs TRBV7-9 and TRBJ2-5; D remains unclear. The CDR3 is 13 amino acids. Germline lookup yields CDR1 SEHNR and CDR2 FQNEAQ (reference sequence). V was shortened by 3 bases and J by 4 bases, with 9 bases between the two germline ends. CDR3 protein: CASSLSDRETQYF. The CDR3 DNA reads TGTGCCAGCAGCTTGAGCGATCGAGAGACCCAGTACTTC.

This clonotype came up many times. The chain couples TRBV2 to TRBJ2-6; TRBD2 matches at 8 bases. This CDR3 comprises 15 residues. Germline assignment: CDR1 SNHLY and CDR2 FYNNEI. J lost 2 bases, V lost 6 bases, and 3 bases had no gene match. CDR3 sequence: CASSQRETGANVLTF. As DNA, the CDR3 is TGTGCCAGCAGCCAGCGGGAGACTGGGGCCAACGTCCTGACTTTC. Combining the CDR3 with reference TRBV2 and TRBJ2-6 gives the whole variable domain EPEVTQTPSHQVTQMGQEVILRCVPISNHLYFYWYRQILGQKVEFLVSFYNNEISEKSEIFDDQFSVERPDGSNFTLKIRSTKLEDSAMYFCASSQRETGANVLTFGAGSRLTVL.

This clonotype was counted ten times or more. The chain joins TRBV3-1 to TRBJ1-4, with D uncertain. The V end lost 4 bases, the J end lost 7 bases, and 13 bases lay between the germline ends. The CDR3 covers 14 residues. Germline-derived CDR1 and CDR2 are LGHDT and YNNKEL (reference sequence). The CDR3 sequence: CASSLASGGEKLFF. Here the CDR3 DNA reads TGTGCCAGCAGCCTCGCCAGCGGTGGTGAAAAACTGTTTTTT.

This clonotype was observed a handful of times. The chain recombines TRBV7-9 with TRBJ2-2; 8 nucleotides agree with TRBD2. There are 16 residues in the CDR3. V trimming: 5 bases; J trimming: 4 bases; junction bases outside the gene matches: 9. Germline assignment: CDR1 SEHNR and CDR2 FQNEAQ (reference sequence). As DNA, the CDR3 is TGTGCCAGCAGCGAAGGAGCGGGAGTGATCACCGGGGAGCTGTTTTTT. Encoded protein: CASSEGAGVITGELFF.